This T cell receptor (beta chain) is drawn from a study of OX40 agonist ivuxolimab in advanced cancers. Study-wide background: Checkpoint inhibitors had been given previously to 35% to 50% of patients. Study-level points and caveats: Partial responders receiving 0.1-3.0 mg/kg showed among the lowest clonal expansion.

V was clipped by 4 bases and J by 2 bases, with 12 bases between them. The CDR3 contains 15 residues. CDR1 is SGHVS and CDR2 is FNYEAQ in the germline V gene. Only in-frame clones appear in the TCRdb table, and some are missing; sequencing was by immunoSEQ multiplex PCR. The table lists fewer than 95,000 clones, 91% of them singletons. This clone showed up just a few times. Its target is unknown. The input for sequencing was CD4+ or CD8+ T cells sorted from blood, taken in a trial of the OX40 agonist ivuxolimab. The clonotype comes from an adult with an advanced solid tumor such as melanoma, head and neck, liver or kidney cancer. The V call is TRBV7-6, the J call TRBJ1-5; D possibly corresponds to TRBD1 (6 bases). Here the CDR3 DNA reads TGTGCCAGCAGCTCCAGGACAGCGCGCAATCAGCCCCAGCATTTT. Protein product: CASSSRTARNQPQHF.